This T cell receptor (beta chain) was sequenced during a study of breast tumors, draining lymph nodes, adjacent tissues. Study results and caveats: Tumors had less TCR diversity than lymph nodes, more than nontumor tissue.

Axillary draining lymph nodes of breast cancer patients supplied the node samples. This clonotype was seen ten or more times. The target antigen is unknown. TCRdb re-called the multiplex PCR reads with MiXCR, one entry per CDR3 protein. The data contain approximately 200,000 distinct CDR3 sequences, around a third of them seen just once; the ten biggest clones take up 4.3%. Looked up from germline, CDR1 is PRHDT and CDR2 is FYEKMQ (reference sequence). Losses at the gene ends were 6 bases for V and 2 bases for J; bases not matched to a gene: 2. The CDR3 covers 14 residues. The receptor comes from a female donor with breast cancer. Some clones in this sample may be carry-over from other donors' samples. The chain is built from TRBV13 and TRBJ2-2; 8 bases map to TRBD1. The sample comprised axillary lymph node tissue. The CDR3 DNA reads as TGTGCCAGCAGTGACAGGGGAAACACCGGGGAGCTGTTTTTT. Protein product: CASSDRGNTGELFF.